This T cell receptor (beta chain) originates from a study of T cells after yellow fever vaccination. In its sample, this clonotype was seen many times. MiXCR, run by TCRdb on the 5' RACE reads, gives a single entry per CDR3 protein. Among about 150,000 distinct CDR3 sequences, about 7% were seen once, and the ten largest hold more than 0.6%. The CDR3 length is 15 residues. V was clipped by 2 bases and J by 5 bases, with 12 bases between them. This TCR derives from a man younger than 45 who received the YFV17D yellow fever vaccine. Specimen: CD4+ T cells sorted from PBMCs, collected 10 days after the yellow fever booster vaccination. The chain has TRBV12-3 or TRBV12-4 and TRBJ1-4, with D tentatively TRBD1 (5 bases). CDR3 sequence: CASSLRGGGNEKLFF. Written as DNA, the CDR3 is TGTGCCAGCAGTTTAAGGGGTGGGGGAAATGAAAAACTGTTTTTT.